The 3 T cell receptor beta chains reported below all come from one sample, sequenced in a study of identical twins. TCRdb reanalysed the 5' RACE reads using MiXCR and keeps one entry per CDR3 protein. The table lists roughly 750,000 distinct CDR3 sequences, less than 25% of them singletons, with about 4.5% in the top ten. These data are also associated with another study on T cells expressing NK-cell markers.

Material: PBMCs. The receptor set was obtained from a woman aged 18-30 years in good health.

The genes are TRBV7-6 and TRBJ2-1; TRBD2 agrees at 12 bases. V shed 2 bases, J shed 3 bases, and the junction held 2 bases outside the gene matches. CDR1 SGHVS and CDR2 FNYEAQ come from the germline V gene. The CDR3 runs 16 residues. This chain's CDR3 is CASSLMGLAGYNEQFF. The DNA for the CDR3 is TGTGCCAGCAGCTTAATGGGACTAGCGGGCTACAATGAGCAGTTCTTC.

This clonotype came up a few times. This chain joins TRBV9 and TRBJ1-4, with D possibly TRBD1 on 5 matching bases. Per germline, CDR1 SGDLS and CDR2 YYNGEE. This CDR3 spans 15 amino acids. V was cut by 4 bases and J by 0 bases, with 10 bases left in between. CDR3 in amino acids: CASSSGGATNEKLFF. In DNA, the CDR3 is TGTGCCAGCAGCTCTGGGGGGGCAACTAATGAAAAACTGTTTTTT.

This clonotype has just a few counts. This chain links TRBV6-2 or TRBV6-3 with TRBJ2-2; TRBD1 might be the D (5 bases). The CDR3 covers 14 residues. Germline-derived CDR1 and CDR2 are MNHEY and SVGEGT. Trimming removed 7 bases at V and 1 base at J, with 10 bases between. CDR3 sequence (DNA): TGTGCCAGCACCTTCGGACAGAACACCGGGGAGCTGTTTTTT. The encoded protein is CASTFGQNTGELFF.